Below are 26 T cell receptor beta chains sequenced from a single sample in a study of identical twins (dated by TCRdb to 2016 to 2017). Library preparation used 5' RACE. Sequencing instrument: Illumina HiSeq 2000. The public reads were reanalyzed by TCRdb: fastp trimming at Q25, MiXCR alignment, in-frame beta chains only. Each CDR3 protein appears once, grouped with its most common genes and DNA. The sample includes approximately 220,000 distinct CDR3 sequences, with about a tenth observed a single time. 5% to 6% of the sample is in the top ten clones. Sample: memory (CD45RO+) T cells sorted from blood. In the paper's terms, the cell subset or site label means: CD45RO+ enriched T cells. Source of these receptors: a woman between 18 and 30 years old in good health.

Only a few counts were recorded for this clonotype. This chain uses TRBV20-1 with TRBJ2-7; D is uncertain. The CDR3 length is 13 residues. The ends were cut back, 0 bases at V and 7 bases at J, with 13 bases in the middle. CDR1 DFQATT and CDR2 SNEGSKA come from the germline V gene (reference sequence). The CDR3 DNA reads TGCAGTGCTAGAGACCGGGCCGGCATGGAGCAGTACTTC. This encodes CSARDRAGMEQYF.

This clonotype was seen only a few times. The chain links TRBV11-3 to TRBJ2-5; possibly TRBD2 for D (5 bases). Germline lookup yields CDR1 SGHNT and CDR2 YENEEA. CDR3 length equals 15 residues. V was trimmed by 1 base and J by 5 bases, leaving 14 bases between them. In DNA form, the CDR3 reads TGTGCCAGCAGCTTAGGGACTTGGGTTGCGGAGACCCAGTACTTC. Residues: CASSLGTWVAETQYF.

In this sample, this clonotype turned up many times. The CDR3 spells CASSLEALDHTQYF. In DNA form, the CDR3 reads TGTGCCAGCAGTCTGGAGGCCCTGGACCATACGCAGTATTTT. The chain links TRBV12-3 or TRBV12-4 to TRBJ2-3, with D possibly matching TRBD2 (5 bases). CDR3 size: 14 residues. Trimming removed 5 bases at V and 7 bases at J, with 16 bases between.

The chain links TRBV5-1 to TRBJ2-1; 13 bases are a match to TRBD2. The J segment lost 4 bases and the V segment lost 4 bases, leaving 5 bases of the junction unmatched. Germline lookup yields CDR1 SGHRS and CDR2 YFSETQ. The CDR3 is 16 residues long. CDR3 nucleotides: TGCGCCAGCAGCGCTCCGGGACTAGCGGGGTACAATGAGCAGTTCTTC. This codes for CASSAPGLAGYNEQFF.

This clonotype has a count of ten or more. This sequence joins TRBV27 and TRBJ1-2; D unclear. This CDR3 is built from 13 residues. Germline V gene data show CDR1 as MNHEY and CDR2 as SMNVEV (reference sequence). The V end was cut by 6 bases, the J end by 2 bases, with 10 bases between. The CDR3 spells CASSVMGNYGYTF. DNA for the CDR3: TGTGCCAGCAGCGTGATGGGGAACTATGGCTACACCTTC.

The chain couples TRBV9 to TRBJ2-2; 8 bases align to TRBD2. CDR3 length equals 16 residues. The trim removed 0 bases at V and 4 bases at J, leaving 5 bases unmatched. The V gene's germline CDR1 is SGDLS and CDR2 YYNGEE. CDR3 sequence reads: CASSVDTGRVTGELFF. In nucleotides, the CDR3 is TGTGCCAGCAGCGTAGATACCGGGAGGGTCACCGGGGAGCTGTTTTTT.

The V and J genes are TRBV10-3 and TRBJ2-2, with TRBD2 as a possible D gene (7 bases). V was clipped by 3 bases and J by 4 bases, with 12 bases between them. The germline V gene encodes CDR1 ENHRY and CDR2 SYGVKD. This CDR3 is 15 amino acids long. The CDR3 coding sequence is TGTGCCATCAGTGATGCGAGGGGGGGCACCGGGGAGCTGTTTTTT. Amino acid sequence: CAISDARGGTGELFF.

This clonotype was seen at least ten times. The rearrangement uses TRBV5-1 and TRBJ2-7; 7 bases fit TRBD2. Germline trimming cut 4 bases from V and 2 bases from J; bases unmatched to any gene: 9. Germline CDR1 is SGHRS and CDR2 is YFSETQ. This CDR3 is 15 amino acids long. The CDR3 loop is CASSRGEGFAYEQYF. In nucleotides, the CDR3 is TGCGCCAGCAGCCGAGGGGAGGGTTTTGCCTACGAGCAGTACTTC. The variable domain in full, with the rest retrieved from reference TRBV5-1 and TRBJ2-7, is KAGVTQTPRYLIKTRGQQVTLSCSPISGHRSVSWYQQTPGQGLQFLFEYFSETQRNKGNFPGRFSGRQFSNSRSEMNVSTLELGDSALYLCASSRGEGFAYEQYFGPGTRLTVT.

The rearrangement uses TRBV20-1 and TRBJ2-3; 9 bases agree with TRBD1. In germline, CDR1 is DFQATT, CDR2 SNEGSKA (reference sequence). This CDR3 is built from 14 residues. V shed 6 bases, J shed 7 bases, and the junction held 11 bases outside the gene matches. CDR3 in amino acids: CSAPTGQGGNTQYF. In nucleotides, the CDR3 is TGCAGTGCCCCGACGGGACAGGGAGGGAATACGCAGTATTTT.

A few counts support this clonotype. The genes are TRBV20-1 and TRBJ2-5; TRBD1 matches at 9 bases. V gave up 6 bases and J gave up 6 bases; unmatched junction bases: 5. Germline-derived CDR1 and CDR2 are DFQATT and SNEGSKA (reference sequence). CDR3 length equals 12 residues. For the CDR3, the DNA is TGCAGTGCGAGGGACAGGGTGCAGACCCAGTACTTC. The encoded protein is CSARDRVQTQYF.

By share, this clonotype ranks as medium-sized. The J gene is TRBJ2-1, the V gene TRBV6-4, with 9 bases matching TRBD2. The CDR3 is 15 residues long. V lost 3 bases to trimming and J lost 3 bases; unmatched junction nucleotides: 3. Germline CDR1 is MRHNA and CDR2 is SNTAGT. DNA for the CDR3: TGTGCCAGCAGTGAGCTAGCGGGGAACTACAATGAGCAGTTCTTC. Translation: CASSELAGNYNEQFF.

This clonotype has just a few counts. The gene calls are TRBV2 and TRBJ2-7, with a possible D match to TRBD1 (6 bases). CDR1 and CDR2 from the germline V gene are SNHLY and FYNNEI. The CDR3 has 16 amino acids. Trimming pared 5 bases from V and 2 bases from J, leaving 19 bases between. CDR3 amino acids: CASSPSSQHRAYEQYF. CDR3 coding DNA: TGTGCCAGCAGTCCTTCCTCACAGCACAGGGCCTACGAGCAGTACTTC.

The V and J genes are TRBV27 and TRBJ2-1; TRBD2 matches 13 bases. V shed 2 bases, J shed 8 bases, and the junction held 9 bases outside the gene matches. Germline lookup yields CDR1 MNHEY and CDR2 SMNVEV (reference sequence). CDR3 length equals 17 residues. The DNA for the CDR3 is TGTGCCAGCAGTTTACCCGGACTAGCGGGAGCAATTCATGAGCAGTTCTTC. It codes for CASSLPGLAGAIHEQFF.

The V gene is TRBV15, the J gene TRBJ2-2; D uncertain. Between the trimmed V and J ends, which lost 8 bases and 7 bases, there was a span of 11 bases. Germline V CDR1 and CDR2: LNHNV, YYDKDF (reference sequence). The CDR3 extends over 12 amino acids. CDR3 DNA: TGTGCCACCGGTCACTGGGGCGGGGAGCTGTTTTTT. It is translated as CATGHWGGELFF.

V and J are TRBV6-2 or TRBV6-3 and TRBJ2-7; D remains unclear. CDR1 and CDR2 (germline): MNHEY, SVGEGT. V lost 5 bases and J lost 0, with 23 bases in between. CDR3 size: 18 residues. The DNA of the CDR3 is TGTGCCAGCAGTCGCCGGGTAGAATGGGTTCAGACCTCCTACGAGCAGTACTTC. The encoded protein is CASSRRVEWVQTSYEQYF.

The rearrangement joins TRBV7-2 to TRBJ2-3, with a possible D match to TRBD2 (6 bases). Trimming left V 5 bases short and J 4 bases short, with 16 bases between. This CDR3 spans 15 amino acids. Germline-derived CDR1 and CDR2 are SGHTA and FQGNSA. The CDR3 coding sequence is TGTGCCAGCAGCGTACAGGCCACGGGGGCAGATACGCAGTATTTT. Its translation: CASSVQATGADTQYF.

This clonotype was found a few times. The chain combines TRBV12-3 or TRBV12-4 with TRBJ2-1, with 9 bases lining up with TRBD2. CDR3 size: 14 residues. J was trimmed by 6 bases and V by 7 bases; bases with no gene match: 7. In DNA form, the CDR3 reads TGTGCCAGCATCATAGCGGGAGTGCGCAATGAGCAGTTCTTC. Translated, it gives CASIIAGVRNEQFF.

Many counts were recorded for this clonotype. The rearrangement links TRBV5-1 to TRBJ1-1; TRBD1 might be the D (5 bases). The CDR3 extends over 19 amino acids. With 5 bases removed from V and 4 bases from J, the gap between germline ends came to 30 bases. Germline loops: CDR1 SGHRS, CDR2 YFSETQ. The CDR3 DNA reads as TGCGCCAGCAGTCCGTTTACCGGCGGAATTGGATTGGGGGGCACTGAAGCTTTCTTT. This encodes CASSPFTGGIGLGGTEAFF.

This clonotype came up a few times. Here the CDR3 reads CASSFSGQTQYF. The CDR3 DNA reads as TGTGCCAGCAGTTTTTCTGGTCAGACGCAGTATTTT. The chain is built from TRBV12-3 or TRBV12-4 and TRBJ2-3, with no clear D. The V and J ends lost 3 bases and 9 bases respectively, with 10 bases between them. CDR3 length: 12 amino acids.

This clonotype was recorded a few times. V and J are TRBV20-1 and TRBJ2-3; D possibly corresponds to TRBD1 (6 bases). CDR3 length: 13 amino acids. Trimming removed 5 bases at V and 2 bases at J, with 11 bases between. Germline CDR1 reads DFQATT; CDR2 reads SNEGSKA (reference sequence). Here the CDR3 reads CSAWTVPTDTQYF. The CDR3 DNA is TGCAGTGCTTGGACAGTCCCCACAGATACGCAGTATTTT.

This clonotype appeared many times. The chain links TRBV10-3 to TRBJ2-2; no firm D call. The V gene's germline CDR1 is ENHRY and CDR2 SYGVKD. This CDR3 comprises 14 residues. V was trimmed by 0 bases and J by 0 bases, leaving 2 bases between them. The CDR3 sequence: CAISESANTGELFF. CDR3 nucleotides: TGTGCCATCAGTGAGTCAGCGAACACCGGGGAGCTGTTTTTT.

This chain joins TRBV2 and TRBJ2-5, with D possibly TRBD1 on 7 matching bases. The length of the CDR3 is 14 residues. The ends were cut back, 7 bases at V and 0 bases at J, with 12 bases in the middle. Germline-derived CDR1 and CDR2 are SNHLY and FYNNEI. The CDR3, as DNA: TGTGCCAGCACGCGGGACAGACACCAAGAGACCCAGTACTTC. The encoded protein is CASTRDRHQETQYF.

The chain employs TRBV6-5 and TRBJ2-1; 10 bases match TRBD2. Germline V CDR1 and CDR2: MNHEY, SVGAGI. The CDR3 sequence is 15 residues long. V was clipped by 0 bases and J by 11 bases; unmatched bases: 7. The CDR3 DNA sequence: TGTGCCAGCAGTTACTCGAGCGGTAGCGGGAGGAAGCAGTTCTTC. Translation gives CASSYSSGSGRKQFF.

This clonotype was seen more than once but under ten times. The chain employs TRBV27 and TRBJ2-1; TRBD2 is a possible D gene (5 bases). The CDR3 extends over 17 amino acids. V was trimmed by 3 bases and J by 0 bases, leaving 15 bases between them. Germline lookup yields CDR1 MNHEY and CDR2 SMNVEV (reference sequence). The CDR3, as DNA: TGTGCCAGCAGTTTGCGGGCACGGAGACGCTCCTACAATGAGCAGTTCTTC. Protein product: CASSLRARRRSYNEQFF.

The gene calls are TRBV20-1 and TRBJ2-5; 7 bases are a match to TRBD1. Germline trimming cut 5 bases from V and 5 bases from J; bases unmatched to any gene: 20. The CDR3 has 17 residues. Per germline, CDR1 DFQATT and CDR2 SNEGSKA (reference sequence). The CDR3 spells CSALPLEGGHVGETQYF. CDR3 DNA: TGCAGTGCTTTACCACTAGAAGGGGGCCACGTCGGGGAGACCCAGTACTTC.

This clonotype showed up just a few times. The rearrangement links TRBV20-1 to TRBJ2-2, with TRBD1 as a possible D gene (5 bases). The CDR3 consists of 15 residues. V was trimmed by 0 bases and J by 1 base, leaving 9 bases between them. CDR1 and CDR2 from the germline V gene are DFQATT and SNEGSKA (reference sequence). The DNA of the CDR3 is TGCAGTGCTAGAGATCCCAGGGAGAACACCGGGGAGCTGTTTTTT. This encodes CSARDPRENTGELFF.